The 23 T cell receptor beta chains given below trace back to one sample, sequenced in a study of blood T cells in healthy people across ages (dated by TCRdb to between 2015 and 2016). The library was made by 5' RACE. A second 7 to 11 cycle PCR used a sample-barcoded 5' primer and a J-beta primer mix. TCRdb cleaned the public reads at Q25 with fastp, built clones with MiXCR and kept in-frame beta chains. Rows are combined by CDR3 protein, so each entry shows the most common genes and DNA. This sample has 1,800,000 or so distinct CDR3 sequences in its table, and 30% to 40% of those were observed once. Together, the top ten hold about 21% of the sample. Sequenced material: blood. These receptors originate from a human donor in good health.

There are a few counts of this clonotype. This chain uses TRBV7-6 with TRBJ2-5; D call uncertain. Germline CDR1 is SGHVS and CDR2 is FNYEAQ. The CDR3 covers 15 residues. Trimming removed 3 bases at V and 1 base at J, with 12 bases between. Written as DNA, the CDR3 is TGTGCCAGCAGCTTGTCGACTCCACCCCAAGAGACCCAGTACTTC. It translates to CASSLSTPPQETQYF.

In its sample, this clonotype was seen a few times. CDR3 region: CASSQAPDRGTGTQYF. CDR3 DNA: TGCGCCAGCAGCCAAGCCCCCGACAGGGGAACGGGGACCCAGTACTTC. V is TRBV4-1 and J is TRBJ2-5, with 8 bases that match TRBD1. Germline CDR1 and CDR2: MGHRA and YSYEKL. The CDR3 is 16 residues long. V was clipped by 1 base and J by 7 bases; unmatched bases: 11.

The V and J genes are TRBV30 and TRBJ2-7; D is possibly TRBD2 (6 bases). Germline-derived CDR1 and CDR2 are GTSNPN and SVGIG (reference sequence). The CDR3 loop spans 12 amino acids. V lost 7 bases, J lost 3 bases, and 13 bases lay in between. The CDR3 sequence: CAFGRGSYEQYF. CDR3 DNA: TGTGCCTTCGGACGGGGGAGCTACGAGCAGTACTTC.

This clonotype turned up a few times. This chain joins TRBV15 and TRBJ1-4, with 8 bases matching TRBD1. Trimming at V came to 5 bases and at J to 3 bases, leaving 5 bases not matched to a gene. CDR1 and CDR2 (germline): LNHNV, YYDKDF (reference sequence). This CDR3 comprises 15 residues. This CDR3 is CATSGGQVANEKLFF. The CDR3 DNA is TGTGCCACCAGCGGGGGACAGGTTGCTAATGAAAAACTGTTTTTT. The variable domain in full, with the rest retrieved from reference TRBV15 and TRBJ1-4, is DAMVIQNPRYQVTQFGKPVTLSCSQTLNHNVMYWYQQKSSQAPKLLFHYYDKDFNNEADTPDNFQSRRPNTSFCFLDIRSPGLGDTAMYLCATSGGQVANEKLFFGSGTQLSVL.

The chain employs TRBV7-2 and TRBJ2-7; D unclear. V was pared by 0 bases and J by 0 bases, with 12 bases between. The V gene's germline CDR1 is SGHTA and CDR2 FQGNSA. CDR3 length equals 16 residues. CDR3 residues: CASSLAGPSPSYEQYF. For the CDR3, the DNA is TGTGCCAGCAGCTTAGCCGGACCGTCCCCCTCCTACGAGCAGTACTTC. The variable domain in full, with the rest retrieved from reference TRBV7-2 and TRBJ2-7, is GAGVSQSPSNKVTEKGKDVELRCDPISGHTALYWYRQSLGQGLEFLIYFQGNSAPDKSGLPSDRFSAERTGGSVSTLTIQRTQQEDSAVYLCASSLAGPSPSYEQYFGPGTRLTVT.

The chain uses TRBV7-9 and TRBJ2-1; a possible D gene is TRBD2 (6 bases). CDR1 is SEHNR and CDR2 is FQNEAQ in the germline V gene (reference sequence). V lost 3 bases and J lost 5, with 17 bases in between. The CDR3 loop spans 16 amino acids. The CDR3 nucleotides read TGTGCCAGCAGCTTTCCAGAGGCGGGGCGACACAATGAGCAGTTCTTC. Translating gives CASSFPEAGRHNEQFF. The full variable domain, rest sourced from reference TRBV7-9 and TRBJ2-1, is DTGVSQNPRHKITKRGQNVTFRCDPISEHNRLYWYRQTLGQGPEFLTYFQNEAQLEKSRLLSDRFSAERPKGSFSTLEIQRTEQGDSAMYLCASSFPEAGRHNEQFFGPGTRLTVL.

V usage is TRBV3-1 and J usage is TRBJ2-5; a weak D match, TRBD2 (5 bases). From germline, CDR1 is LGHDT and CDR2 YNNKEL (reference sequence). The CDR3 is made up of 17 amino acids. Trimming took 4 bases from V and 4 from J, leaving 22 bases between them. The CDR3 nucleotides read TGTGCCAGCAGCCCCATTGCGAATATACTAGTTCCAGAGACCCAGTACTTC. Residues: CASSPIANILVPETQYF.

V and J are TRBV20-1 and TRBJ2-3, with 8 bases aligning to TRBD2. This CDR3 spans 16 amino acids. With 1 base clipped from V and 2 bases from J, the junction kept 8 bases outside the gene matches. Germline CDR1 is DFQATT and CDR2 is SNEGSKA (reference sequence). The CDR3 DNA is TGCAGTGCTAGAGGACTTGGGCGGGGGGCCACAGATACGCAGTATTTT. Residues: CSARGLGRGATDTQYF.

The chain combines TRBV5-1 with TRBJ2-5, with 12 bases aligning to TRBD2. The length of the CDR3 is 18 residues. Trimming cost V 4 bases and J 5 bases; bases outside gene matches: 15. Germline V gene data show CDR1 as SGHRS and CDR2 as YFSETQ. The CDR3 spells CASSVSLAGGLRVETQYF. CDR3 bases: TGCGCCAGCAGCGTCTCACTAGCGGGGGGTCTGCGCGTTGAGACCCAGTACTTC. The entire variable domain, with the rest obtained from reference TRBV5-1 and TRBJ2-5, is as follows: KAGVTQTPRYLIKTRGQQVTLSCSPISGHRSVSWYQQTPGQGLQFLFEYFSETQRNKGNFPGRFSGRQFSNSRSEMNVSTLELGDSALYLCASSVSLAGGLRVETQYFGPGTRLLVL.

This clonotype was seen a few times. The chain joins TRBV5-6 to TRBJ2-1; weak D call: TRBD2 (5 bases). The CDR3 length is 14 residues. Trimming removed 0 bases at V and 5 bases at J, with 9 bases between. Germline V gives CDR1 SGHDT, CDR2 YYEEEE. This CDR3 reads CASSLVDYHNEQFF. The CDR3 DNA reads TGTGCCAGCAGCTTGGTAGACTATCACAATGAGCAGTTCTTC. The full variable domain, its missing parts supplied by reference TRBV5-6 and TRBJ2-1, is DAGVTQSPTHLIKTRGQQVTLRCSPKSGHDTVSWYQQALGQGPQFIFQYYEEEERQRGNFPDRFSGHQFPNYSSELNVNALLLGDSALYLCASSLVDYHNEQFFGPGTRLTVL.

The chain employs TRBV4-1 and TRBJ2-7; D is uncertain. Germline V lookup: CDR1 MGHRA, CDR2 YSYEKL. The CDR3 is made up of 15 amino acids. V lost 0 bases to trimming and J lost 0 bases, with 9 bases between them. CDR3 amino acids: CASSQEAATSYEQYF. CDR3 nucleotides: TGCGCCAGCAGCCAAGAGGCAGCAACCTCCTACGAGCAGTACTTC.

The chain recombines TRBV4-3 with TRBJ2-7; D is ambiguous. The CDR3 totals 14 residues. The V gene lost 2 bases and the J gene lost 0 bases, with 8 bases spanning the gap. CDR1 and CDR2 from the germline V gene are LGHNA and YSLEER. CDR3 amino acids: CASSQLSSSYEQYF. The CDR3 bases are TGCGCCAGCAGCCAACTCAGCAGCTCCTACGAGCAGTACTTC.

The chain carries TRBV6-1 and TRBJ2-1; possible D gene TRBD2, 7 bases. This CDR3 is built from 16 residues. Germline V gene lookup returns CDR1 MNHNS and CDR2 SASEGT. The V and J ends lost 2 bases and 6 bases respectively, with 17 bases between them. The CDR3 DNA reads TGTGCCAGCAGTGAACAGAAGGGGGGGGGCCCCAATGAGCAGTTCTTC. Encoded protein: CASSEQKGGGPNEQFF.

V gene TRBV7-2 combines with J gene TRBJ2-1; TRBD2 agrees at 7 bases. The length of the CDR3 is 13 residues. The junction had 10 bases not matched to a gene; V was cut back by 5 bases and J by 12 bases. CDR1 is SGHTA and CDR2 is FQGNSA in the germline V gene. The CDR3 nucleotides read TGTGCCAGCAGCCAGGGCGGGGGTAAAAGGCAGTTCTTC. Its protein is CASSQGGGKRQFF.

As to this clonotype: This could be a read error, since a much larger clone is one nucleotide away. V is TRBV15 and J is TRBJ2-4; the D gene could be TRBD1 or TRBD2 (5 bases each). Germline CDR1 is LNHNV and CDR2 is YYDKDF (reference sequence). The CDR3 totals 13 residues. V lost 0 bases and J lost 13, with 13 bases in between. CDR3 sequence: CATSRDLGDEQYF. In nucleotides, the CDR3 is TGTGCCACCAGCAGAGATCTGGGGGATGAGCAGTACTTC.

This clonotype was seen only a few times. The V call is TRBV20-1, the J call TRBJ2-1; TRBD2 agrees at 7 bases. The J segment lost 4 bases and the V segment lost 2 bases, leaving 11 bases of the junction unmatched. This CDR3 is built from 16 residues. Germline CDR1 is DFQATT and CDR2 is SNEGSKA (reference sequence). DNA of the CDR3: TGCAGTGCTAGACCCGGTGGAAGCGGGGCTTACAATGAGCAGTTCTTC. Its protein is CSARPGGSGAYNEQFF.

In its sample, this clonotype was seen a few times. The CDR3 spells CASSLRATYNEQFF. As DNA, the CDR3 is TGTGCCAGCAGCCTTAGGGCAACCTACAATGAGCAGTTCTTC. The V gene is TRBV9, the J gene TRBJ2-1; D unclear. Germline CDR1 is SGDLS and CDR2 is YYNGEE. CDR3 length equals 14 residues. The V gene lost 4 bases and the J gene lost 2 bases, with 10 bases spanning the gap.

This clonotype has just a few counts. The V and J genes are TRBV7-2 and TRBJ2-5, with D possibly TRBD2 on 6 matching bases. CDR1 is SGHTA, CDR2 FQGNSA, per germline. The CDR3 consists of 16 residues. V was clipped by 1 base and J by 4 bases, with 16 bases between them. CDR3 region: CASSLGGWGERETQYF. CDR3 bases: TGTGCCAGCAGCTTAGGTGGATGGGGGGAGAGAGAGACCCAGTACTTC.

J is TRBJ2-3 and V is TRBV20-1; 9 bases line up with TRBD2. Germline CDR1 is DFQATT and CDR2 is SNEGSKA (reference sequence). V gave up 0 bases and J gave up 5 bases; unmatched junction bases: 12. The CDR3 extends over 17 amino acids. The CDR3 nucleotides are TGCAGTGCTAGAGATCTTTGGCGAGCGGGGGGCAGAGATACGCAGTATTTT. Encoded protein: CSARDLWRAGGRDTQYF.

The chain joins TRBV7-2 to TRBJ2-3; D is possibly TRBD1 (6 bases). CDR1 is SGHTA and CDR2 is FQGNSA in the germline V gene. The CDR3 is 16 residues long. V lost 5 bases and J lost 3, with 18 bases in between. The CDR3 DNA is TGTGCCAGCAGCCCCAGTGGGGGTCAGGGGACAGATACGCAGTATTTT. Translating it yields CASSPSGGQGTDTQYF.

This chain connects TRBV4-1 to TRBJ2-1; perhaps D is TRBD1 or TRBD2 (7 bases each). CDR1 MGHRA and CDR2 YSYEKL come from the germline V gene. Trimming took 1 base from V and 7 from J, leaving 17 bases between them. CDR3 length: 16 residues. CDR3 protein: CASSQGRGGARNEQFF. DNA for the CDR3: TGCGCCAGCAGCCAAGGCAGGGGGGGGGCTCGGAATGAGCAGTTCTTC.

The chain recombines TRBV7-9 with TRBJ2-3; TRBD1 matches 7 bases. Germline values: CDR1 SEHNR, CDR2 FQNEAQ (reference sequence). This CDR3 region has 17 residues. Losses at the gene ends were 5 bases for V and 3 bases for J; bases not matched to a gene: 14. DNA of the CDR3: TGTGCCAGCAGCCAAGAACACGGACAGGAAGGAACAGATACGCAGTATTTT. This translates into CASSQEHGQEGTDTQYF. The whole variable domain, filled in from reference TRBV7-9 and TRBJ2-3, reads DTGVSQNPRHKITKRGQNVTFRCDPISEHNRLYWYRQTLGQGPEFLTYFQNEAQLEKSRLLSDRFSAERPKGSFSTLEIQRTEQGDSAMYLCASSQEHGQEGTDTQYFGPGTRLTVL.

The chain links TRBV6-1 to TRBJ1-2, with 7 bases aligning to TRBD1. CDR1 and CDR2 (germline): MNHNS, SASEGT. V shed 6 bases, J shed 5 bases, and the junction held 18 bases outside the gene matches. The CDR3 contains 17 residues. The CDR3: CASSKYPSRDSLYGYTF. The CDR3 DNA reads TGTGCCAGCAGCAAATATCCCAGCCGGGACAGCTTATATGGCTACACCTTC.